This TCR beta chain derives from a study of cytomegalovirus exposure and HLA in healthy donors. Study-wide results and caveats: One cluster of highly shared sequence variants probably arose as a sequencing artifact. HLA allele associations emerged for around 15,000 TCR beta sequences in a later analysis, at 0.05 false discovery rate. High sensitivity and specificity were reportedly achieved when the classifier diagnosed cytomegalovirus status.

The J segment lost 5 bases and the V segment lost 7 bases, leaving 1 base of the junction unmatched. CDR1 SNHLY and CDR2 FYNNEI come from the germline V gene. CDR3 size: 13 residues. Donors sampled were nominally healthy, though unrecorded immune exposures were likely. It was with 60 Vbeta and 13 Jbeta primers that the PCR ran. Only in-frame clones appear in the TCRdb table, and some are missing; sequencing was by immunoSEQ multiplex PCR. In the table there are about 140,000 clones, 80% of which are singletons. About this clone itself: Its antigen is unidentified.

The rearrangement links TRBV2 to TRBJ2-2, with TRBD2 matching over 10 bases. Sequenced sample: PBMCs. This receptor was identified in a man aged 35-49 years in good health and CMV-seropositive. The CDR3 sequence is CASKTSGTGELFF. Written as DNA, the CDR3 is TGTGCCAGCAAGACTAGCGGGACCGGGGAGCTGTTTTTT. Full variable domain (remainder filled in from reference TRBV2 and TRBJ2-2): EPEVTQTPSHQVTQMGQEVILRCVPISNHLYFYWYRQILGQKVEFLVSFYNNEISEKSEIFDDQFSVERPDGSNFTLKIRSTKLEDSAMYFCASKTSGTGELFFGEGSRLTVL.